These T cell receptor beta chains were read from a single sample in a study of STAT5B mutations in CD4+ large granular lymphocyte leukemia. Here immunoSEQ multiplex PCR was the method, and the copy in TCRdb shows in-frame clones only, minus some. Found here are about 40,000 clones, roughly 80% of them singletons; the top ten hold about 0.38%. The sequenced sample was CD4+ T cells from blood buffy coats. Source of these receptors: a human donor in good health. Both conserved end residues are trimmed from each CDR3.

J: TRBJ2-1
V: TRBV14
CDR3: ASSQVGTSGSSTF

J: TRBJ1-6
V: TRBV6-5
CDR3: ASSKEGQDNSPLH

J: TRBJ2-1
V: TRBV7-2
CDR3: ASSLGLAGDNEQF

J: TRBJ2-3
V: TRBV11-1
CDR3: ASSQARGGRADTQY

J: TRBJ1-5
V: TRBV27
CDR3: ASSPPGHNQPQH

J: TRBJ2-3
V: TRBV28
CDR3: ASRPGLAGGPTDTQY

J: TRBJ1-2
V: TRBV7-9
CDR3: ASSFSSGNHLGYT

J: TRBJ1-1
V: TRBV18
CDR3: ASSPGQGFAEAF

J: TRBJ2-2
V: TRBV6-1
CDR3: ASSGQGRELF

J: TRBJ1-1
V: TRBV10-3
CDR3: AISTGTGGAKEVRTEAF

J: TRBJ1-1
V: TRBV11-2
CDR3: ASSSSFVSTEAF

J: TRBJ1-4
V: TRBV10-3
CDR3: ASNRGNDEKLF

J: TRBJ1-2
V: TRBV28
CDR3: ASSRTGAYT

J: TRBJ2-7
V: TRBV5-4
CDR3: ASSLSLGQIEQY

J: TRBJ2-3
V: TRBV5-1
CDR3: ASSLEAGGSNTDTQY

J: TRBJ1-5
V: TRBV5-7
CDR3: ASSLVGTEDSNQPQH

J: TRBJ1-4
V: TRBV7-9
CDR3: ASSKDRDNEKLF

J: TRBJ1-2
V: TRBV6-6
CDR3: ASSYQAGAGYGYT

J: TRBJ1-1
V: TRBV30
CDR3: AWKGTYTEAF

J: TRBJ2-5
V: TRBV6-1
CDR3: ASIRGGETQY

J: TRBJ1-1
V: TRBV30
CDR3: AWSVRGDTEAF

J: TRBJ2-5
V: TRBV30
CDR3: AWILAGEPGETQY

J: TRBJ2-3
V: TRBV5-1
CDR3: ASSLGGDTQY

J: TRBJ1-5
V: TRBV27
CDR3: ASSFTPYPGGQPQH

J: TRBJ2-1
V: TRBV2
CDR3: ASSLTGTGGGVLERETSYNEQF

J: TRBJ2-3
V: TRBV11-3
CDR3: ASSGGEWDTQY

J: TRBJ2-7
V: TRBV27
CDR3: ASSLGRGEREQY

J: TRBJ1-2
V: TRBV6-5
CDR3: ASARGYGYT

J: TRBJ1-4
V: TRBV6-5
CDR3: ASSYGATNEKLF

J: TRBJ2-7
V: TRBV7-9
CDR3: ASNQLTGGASEQY

J: TRBJ1-1
V: TRBV7-9
CDR3: ASSVQEDTEAF

J: TRBJ2-2
V: TRBV6-5
CDR3: ASSYSPGQNTGELF

J: TRBJ2-3
V: TRBV29-1
CDR3: SSRGRSSTDTQY

J: TRBJ2-3
V: TRBV4-2
CDR3: ASSQARGSTDTQY

J: TRBJ1-2
V: TRBV19
CDR3: ASSSAGTAGGYT

J: TRBJ2-1
V: TRBV9
CDR3: ASSVTTVSDEQF

J: TRBJ1-2
V: TRBV11-1
CDR3: ASSRRGPYGYT

J: TRBJ1-2
V: TRBV4-1
CDR3: ASSPEAGFGYT

J: TRBJ2-2
V: TRBV7-3
CDR3: ASSLSPVTGNTGELF

J: TRBJ1-6
V: TRBV6-5
CDR3: ASSYSGGVSNSPLH

J: TRBJ1-6
V: TRBV9
CDR3: ASSRPGSPLH

J: TRBJ1-4
V: TRBV15
CDR3: ATSARKLELF

J: TRBJ2-3
V: TRBV5-4
CDR3: ASSPVLAGGTDTQY

J: TRBJ1-2
V: TRBV28
CDR3: ASLRGENDGYT

J: TRBJ2-1
V: TRBV2
CDR3: ASSEHGQGDFF

J: TRBJ1-1
V: TRBV28
CDR3: ASTDRVREAF

J: TRBJ2-3
V: TRBV5-1
CDR3: ASSLRGGSDTQY

J: TRBJ1-1
V: TRBV7-9
CDR3: ASSLNSEAF

J: TRBJ1-5
V: TRBV20-1
CDR3: SAPVEPQH

J: TRBJ1-3
V: TRBV6-1
CDR3: ASSVWGQSGNTIY

J: TRBJ1-1
V: TRBV19
CDR3: ASSIGEGGTNTEAF

J: TRBJ1-1
V: TRBV18
CDR3: ASSLQGMNTEAF

J: TRBJ1-2
V: TRBV19
CDR3: ASSIVGQGYGYT

J: TRBJ1-1
V: TRBV19
CDR3: ASSPNQQGAANTEAF

J: TRBJ2-2
V: TRBV9
CDR3: ASSIGLAANTGELF